A selection of T cell receptor beta chains follows, all from one sample in a study of CD8 T cells in Susac syndrome. Using its own MiXCR run on the immunoSEQ multiplex PCR reads, TCRdb lists one record per CDR3 protein. This repertoire shows about 440,000 distinct CDR3 sequences, more than 80% found once; its top ten account for more than 0.09%. The specimen was CD8+ T cells from PBMCs. Receptors were obtained from a human donor with multiple sclerosis. Both conserved end residues are part of each CDR3. The D gene is left open where the match is weak. Not every row has a clone size; where given, it reads once, few, many or a size class.

abundance: -
d_gene: TRBD1
v_gene: TRBV11-2
j_gene: TRBJ1-2
CDR3nt: TGTGCCAGCAGCCCCTACGAGGGGACAGGGTATGGCTACACCTTC
CDR3aa: CASSPYEGTGYGYTF

abundance: few
d_gene: -
v_gene: TRBV9
j_gene: TRBJ1-1
CDR3nt: TGTGCCAGCAGCGTAGCTTCCCAGCCTCCGAACACTGAAGCTTTCTTT
CDR3aa: CASSVASQPPNTEAFF

abundance: few
d_gene: -
v_gene: TRBV4-2
j_gene: TRBJ2-1
CDR3nt: TGTGCCAGCAGCCAAGATGTGGATGAGCAGTTCTTC
CDR3aa: CASSQDVDEQFF

abundance: -
d_gene: -
v_gene: TRBV6-5
j_gene: TRBJ1-1
CDR3nt: TGTGCCAGCAGTTACTCAACAGCCATGAACACTGAAGCTTTCTTT
CDR3aa: CASSYSTAMNTEAFF

abundance: -
d_gene: -
v_gene: TRBV27
j_gene: TRBJ2-7
CDR3nt: TGTGCCAGCAGTTTCAGGTCGTCGGCGCCAGGTTCGACCTACGAGCAGTACTTC
CDR3aa: CASSFRSSAPGSTYEQYF

abundance: -
d_gene: -
v_gene: TRBV30
j_gene: TRBJ2-1
CDR3nt: TGTGCCTGGAGTCACATAGCTAGCCAGCAGTTCTTC
CDR3aa: CAWSHIASQQFF

abundance: -
d_gene: -
v_gene: TRBV7-9
j_gene: TRBJ2-1
CDR3nt: TGTGCCAGCAGCCTAACCGACAGTAACAATGAGCAGTTCTTC
CDR3aa: CASSLTDSNNEQFF

abundance: -
d_gene: TRBD2
v_gene: TRBV27
j_gene: TRBJ2-7
CDR3nt: TGTGCCAGCAGTTTTATAGCGGGAGGTTATTCCTACGAGCAGTACTTC
CDR3aa: CASSFIAGGYSYEQYF

abundance: -
d_gene: TRBD1
v_gene: TRBV6-5
j_gene: TRBJ1-5
CDR3nt: TGTGCCAGCAGGGTTACAGGGGAAAGCAATCAGCCCCAGCATTTT
CDR3aa: CASRVTGESNQPQHF

abundance: -
d_gene: -
v_gene: TRBV4-1
j_gene: TRBJ1-2
CDR3nt: TGCGCCAGCAGCCAGGGACGATTTAACTATGGCTACACCTTC
CDR3aa: CASSQGRFNYGYTF

abundance: -
d_gene: -
v_gene: TRBV9
j_gene: TRBJ2-5
CDR3nt: TGTGCCAGCAGCGTATGGGACCAAGAGACCCAGTACTTC
CDR3aa: CASSVWDQETQYF

abundance: -
d_gene: -
v_gene: TRBV7-9
j_gene: TRBJ2-1
CDR3nt: TGTGCCAGCAGCTTTGAGGGAGGCTACAATGAGCAGTTCTTC
CDR3aa: CASSFEGGYNEQFF

abundance: -
d_gene: TRBD1
v_gene: TRBV15
j_gene: TRBJ1-2
CDR3nt: TGTGCCACCAGCCCAAGGACCAGACAGGGCCTTTGGGGCTATGGCTACACCTTC
CDR3aa: CATSPRTRQGLWGYGYTF

abundance: -
d_gene: TRBD1
v_gene: TRBV28
j_gene: TRBJ2-7
CDR3nt: TGTGCCAGCGACAAATCCGGGACAGGGTCGGACGAGCAGTACTTC
CDR3aa: CASDKSGTGSDEQYF

abundance: -
d_gene: -
v_gene: TRBV2
j_gene: TRBJ2-5
CDR3nt: TGTGCCAGCAGTGATGGGAGACGAGAGACCCAGTACTTC
CDR3aa: CASSDGRRETQYF

abundance: -
d_gene: TRBD1
v_gene: TRBV29-1
j_gene: TRBJ2-5
CDR3nt: TGCAGCGTTGACGGGACAGGGACCGAGCAAGAGACCCAGTACTTC
CDR3aa: CSVDGTGTEQETQYF

abundance: -
d_gene: -
v_gene: TRBV5-5
j_gene: TRBJ1-2
CDR3nt: TGTGCCAGCAGCGAGGCCGGACCTTATGGCTACACCTTC
CDR3aa: CASSEAGPYGYTF

abundance: -
d_gene: -
v_gene: TRBV23-1
j_gene: TRBJ1-1
CDR3nt: TGCGCCAGCAATCTGCTAAACACTGAAGCTTTCTTT
CDR3aa: CASNLLNTEAFF

abundance: -
d_gene: -
v_gene: TRBV27
j_gene: TRBJ2-3
CDR3nt: TGTGCCAGCAGTTTATCGAATTCCGAGGGTACGCAGTATTTT
CDR3aa: CASSLSNSEGTQYF

abundance: -
d_gene: -
v_gene: TRBV3-1
j_gene: TRBJ2-2
CDR3nt: TGTGCCAGCAGCCAAGATCAGGAGGGGCACGACACCGGGGAGCTGTTTTTT
CDR3aa: CASSQDQEGHDTGELFF

abundance: -
d_gene: TRBD1
v_gene: TRBV4-1
j_gene: TRBJ2-2
CDR3nt: TGCGCCAGCAGCACCCGACAGGGGGCGCATGACGGGGAGCTGTTTTTT
CDR3aa: CASSTRQGAHDGELFF

abundance: -
d_gene: -
v_gene: TRBV4-1
j_gene: TRBJ2-2
CDR3nt: TGCGCCAGCAGTCCCCCCTTTGATGCGGGGGAGCTGTTTTTT
CDR3aa: CASSPPFDAGELFF

abundance: once
d_gene: TRBD2
v_gene: TRBV27
j_gene: TRBJ2-2
CDR3nt: TGTGCCAGCAGTTTATATCAGCGGGACGGGGAGCTGTTTTTT
CDR3aa: CASSLYQRDGELFF

abundance: few
d_gene: TRBD2
v_gene: TRBV6-1
j_gene: TRBJ2-1
CDR3nt: TGTGCCAGCAGTCCGGAGACTAGCGGGGCATACAATGAGCAGTTCTTC
CDR3aa: CASSPETSGAYNEQFF

abundance: -
d_gene: -
v_gene: TRBV19
j_gene: TRBJ2-5
CDR3nt: TGTGCCAGTAGCAACGGGCCTCAGGAGACCCAGTACTTC
CDR3aa: CASSNGPQETQYF

abundance: few
d_gene: -
v_gene: TRBV19
j_gene: TRBJ1-1
CDR3nt: TGTGCCAGCTCTTACACGTTGAACACTGAAGCTTTCTTT
CDR3aa: CASSYTLNTEAFF

abundance: -
d_gene: -
v_gene: TRBV3-1
j_gene: TRBJ2-1
CDR3nt: TGTGCCAGCAGCCAAGTCGTCAGCTCCTACAATGAGCAGTTCTTC
CDR3aa: CASSQVVSSYNEQFF

abundance: -
d_gene: -
v_gene: TRBV27
j_gene: TRBJ2-2
CDR3nt: TGTGCCAGCAGTCAGTACGGATCCGGGGAGCTGTTTTTT
CDR3aa: CASSQYGSGELFF

abundance: -
d_gene: -
v_gene: TRBV27
j_gene: TRBJ2-2
CDR3nt: TGTGCCAGCCATCAACAGGGTCCCGGGGAGCTGTTTTTT
CDR3aa: CASHQQGPGELFF

abundance: -
d_gene: -
v_gene: TRBV9
j_gene: TRBJ2-3
CDR3nt: TGTGCCAGCAGCGTAGACCGGGGCAGCACAGATACGCAGTATTTT
CDR3aa: CASSVDRGSTDTQYF